Reported below is one T cell receptor (beta chain). The sample contains more than one DNA sequence encoding this CDR3. This sample stems from a study of cytomegalovirus exposure and HLA in healthy donors. Method: immunoSEQ multiplex PCR; TCRdb's copy keeps in-frame clones and lacks some. This sample yields about 160,000 clones, of which roughly nine tenths are seen a single time; roughly 5.7% belongs to the top ten. Looked up from germline, CDR1 is MDHEN and CDR2 is SYDVKM. The V segment lost 3 bases and the J segment 4 bases; nucleotides outside the gene matches: 4. The CDR3 loop spans 14 amino acids.

The V and J genes are TRBV28 and TRBJ2-7, with 9 positions matching TRBD1. Source material: PBMCs. This clonotype originated in a woman in her twenties or thirties in good health and CMV-seronegative. The CDR3 sequence is CASSFGTGPYEQYF. DNA of the CDR3: TGTGCCAGCAGTTTCGGGACAGGGCCTTACGAGCAGTACTTC.